This T cell receptor (beta chain) is from a study of lymphopenia after photon versus proton radiotherapy. Overall study results and limits: A bigger post-nadir fall in TCR diversity correlated inversely with survival time in deceased patients. Relative stability marked proton patients; photon patients lost diversity and naive cells. Authors raise, but do not show, better survival with proton therapy.

The CDR3 covers 14 residues. CDR1 SGHDN and CDR2 FVKESK come from the germline V gene. V lost 2 bases to trimming and J lost 8 bases; unmatched junction nucleotides: 8. Sequenced by immunoSEQ multiplex PCR; TCRdb stores in-frame clones only, minus some. The sample includes approximately 170,000 clones, roughly nine tenths of them seen just once. Concerning this clone: The antigen remains unidentified.

The TCR was taken from a man aged 45-65 years with gastric cancer. Sample: peripheral blood, taken from a patient treated with photon-based radiotherapy. The chain uses TRBV14 and TRBJ1-2, with 7 bases fitting TRBD1. CDR3 residues: CASSQTTGKGGYTF. For the CDR3, the DNA is TGTGCCAGCAGCCAAACGACAGGGAAAGGAGGCTACACCTTC. The full variable domain, in which reference TRBV14 and TRBJ1-2 provide the parts outside the CDR3, is EAGVTQFPSHSVIEKGQTVTLRCDPISGHDNLYWYRRVMGKEIKFLLHFVKESKQDESGMPNNRFLAERTGGTYSTLKVQPAELEDSGVYFCASSQTTGKGGYTFGSGTRLTVV.